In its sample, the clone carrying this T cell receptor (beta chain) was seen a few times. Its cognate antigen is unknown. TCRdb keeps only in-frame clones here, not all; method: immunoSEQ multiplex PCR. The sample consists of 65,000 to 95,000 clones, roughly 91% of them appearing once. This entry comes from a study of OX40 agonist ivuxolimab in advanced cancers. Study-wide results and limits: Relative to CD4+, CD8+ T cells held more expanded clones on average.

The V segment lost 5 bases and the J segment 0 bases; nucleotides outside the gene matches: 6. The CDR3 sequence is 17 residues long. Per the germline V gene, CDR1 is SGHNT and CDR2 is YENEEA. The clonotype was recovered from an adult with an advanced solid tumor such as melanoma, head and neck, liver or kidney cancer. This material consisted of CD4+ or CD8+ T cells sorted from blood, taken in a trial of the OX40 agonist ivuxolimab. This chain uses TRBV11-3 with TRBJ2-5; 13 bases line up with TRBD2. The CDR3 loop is CASSRGLAGPYQETQYF. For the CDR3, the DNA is TGTGCCAGCAGCCGGGGACTAGCGGGACCGTACCAAGAGACCCAGTACTTC.